Below, 2 T cell receptor beta chains from the same sample are listed, as sequenced in a study of technical replicates of blood from four donors. Some clones are missing from TCRdb's copy, which holds only in-frame ones; the method was immunoSEQ multiplex PCR. The sample contains about 88,000 clones, 80% to 95% of which appear only once. The sample was T cells isolated from PBMCs. These receptors originate from a human donor in good health.

The chain uses TRBV5-1 and TRBJ1-2, with TRBD1 identical over 8 bases. The length of the CDR3 is 13 residues. The V gene end was trimmed by 4 bases and the J gene end by 3 bases; junction bases not matched to a gene: 2. CDR1 and CDR2 from the germline V gene are SGHRS and YFSETQ. The CDR3 reads CASSVDRDYGYTF. CDR3 in DNA: TGCGCCAGCAGCGTGGACAGGGACTATGGCTACACCTTC. Full variable domain (outside the CDR3, taken from reference TRBV5-1 and TRBJ1-2): KAGVTQTPRYLIKTRGQQVTLSCSPISGHRSVSWYQQTPGQGLQFLFEYFSETQRNKGNFPGRFSGRQFSNSRSEMNVSTLELGDSALYLCASSVDRDYGYTFGSGTRLTVV.

This rearrangement joins TRBV2 to TRBJ2-7, with D possibly TRBD1 on 5 matching bases. Trimming stripped 8 bases from V and 0 bases from J, with 11 bases between. Germline V CDR1 and CDR2: SNHLY, FYNNEI. This CDR3 has 13 amino acids. CDR3 in amino acids: CASFDSSSYEQYF. The CDR3 DNA is TGTGCCAGCTTTGACAGCAGCTCCTACGAGCAGTACTTC.